The text below deals with one TCR beta chain. Antigen unknown. This entry is derived from a study of cytomegalovirus exposure and HLA in healthy donors. Study-level background: As an earlier analysis found, about 179 million T cells yielded around 110 million unique TCR beta sequences. Study-wide results and caveats: Fewer N-insertions (relative to the roughly 730-donor mean) were reportedly seen in an Asian-associated ancestry cluster in a later analysis.

A multiplex PCR was run with 60 Vbeta primers and 13 Jbeta primers. The protocol was immunoSEQ multiplex PCR, while the TCRdb copy is restricted to in-frame clones and leaves out a portion. The sample holds roughly 110,000 clones, approximately 70% seen once. Per germline, CDR1 SGDLS and CDR2 YYNGEE. V gave up 4 bases and J gave up 5 bases, with 16 bases separating them. This CDR3 has 14 residues. This chain links TRBV9 with TRBJ2-7; TRBD1 might be the D (7 bases). The source material was PBMCs. This receptor was obtained from a boy younger than 18 in good health and CMV-seronegative. The CDR3 region is CASSPGGGGHEQYF. The CDR3 DNA reads TGTGCCAGCAGCCCTGGAGGGGGCGGGCACGAGCAGTACTTC.